This TCR beta chain was captured by sequencing in a study of response to subunit inactivated influenza vaccine. General study points: Authors suggested that a seasonal influenza vaccination recruits few new T cells each time.

Trimming cost V 3 bases and J 2 bases, with 11 bases left between them. This CDR3 comprises 15 residues. Germline V lookup: CDR1 SGHTA, CDR2 FQGNSA. A remark on this clonotype: Its specificity is unknown.

One entry per CDR3 protein, called by TCRdb with MiXCR from the RT-PCR reads. The sample has roughly 500,000 distinct CDR3 sequences, approximately 22% seen once. These data also formed part of another study, on T cells expressing NK-cell markers. This second study notes: The TCR beta cDNA came from 5'RACE template switching with UMIs. Eight donors were sequenced, of whom seven were HCMV-seropositive, while the remaining one was HCMV-seronegative. For a handful of donors, these clonotypes were likewise the leading ones in the CD3+CD56-NKG2C+ fraction.

Sequenced material: CD4+ T cells sorted from PBMCs, taken 11 to 12 days after vaccination. The sequence was obtained from a man aged 45-65 years who received an inactivated influenza vaccine. The V and J genes are TRBV7-2 and TRBJ1-3, with a tentative D call TRBD1 (5 bases). CDR3 loop: CASSFEVGAGNTIYF. The CDR3, as DNA: TGTGCCAGCAGCTTTGAGGTGGGGGCTGGAAACACCATATATTTT. Filled out from reference TRBV7-2 and TRBJ1-3, the complete variable domain reads GAGVSQSPSNKVTEKGKDVELRCDPISGHTALYWYRQSLGQGLEFLIYFQGNSAPDKSGLPSDRFSAERTGGSVSTLTIQRTQQEDSAVYLCASSFEVGAGNTIYFGEGSWLTVV.